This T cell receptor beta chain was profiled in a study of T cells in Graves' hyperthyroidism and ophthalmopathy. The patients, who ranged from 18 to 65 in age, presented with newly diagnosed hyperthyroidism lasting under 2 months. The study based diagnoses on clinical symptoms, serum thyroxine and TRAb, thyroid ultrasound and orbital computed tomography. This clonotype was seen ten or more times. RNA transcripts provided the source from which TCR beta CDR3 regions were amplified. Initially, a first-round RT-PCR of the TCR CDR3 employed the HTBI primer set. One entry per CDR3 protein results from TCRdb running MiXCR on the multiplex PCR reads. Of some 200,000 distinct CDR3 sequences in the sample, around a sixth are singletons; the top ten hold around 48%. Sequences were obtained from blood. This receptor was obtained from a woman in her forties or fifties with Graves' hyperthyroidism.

Here the CDR3 DNA reads TGTGCCAGCAGCCCACTACCTTACAGGGTGGATACGCAGTATTTT. This encodes CASSPLPYRVDTQYF. This chain uses TRBV7-3 with TRBJ2-3; the D gene is possibly TRBD1 (6 bases). This CDR3 comprises 15 residues. Germline lookup yields CDR1 SGHTA and CDR2 FQGTGA. V lost 5 bases and J lost 6, with 18 bases in between. Full variable domain (rest looked up from reference TRBV7-3 and TRBJ2-3): GAGVSQTPSNKVTEKGKYVELRCDPISGHTALYWYRQSLGQGPEFLIYFQGTGAADDSGLPNDRFFAVRPEGSVSTLKIQRTERGDSAVYLCASSPLPYRVDTQYFGPGTRLTVL.